This TCR beta chain emerged from a study of identical twins. Broader study findings: Twin pairs' shared out-of-frame alpha sequences were enriched in low generation probability. Beta out-of-frame sequences showed weaker excess sharing between twins.

This CDR3 region has 12 residues. From germline, CDR1 is SEHNR and CDR2 FQNEAQ (reference sequence). TCRdb called the 5' RACE reads again in MiXCR, with one record for every CDR3 protein. The sample includes roughly 500,000 distinct CDR3 sequences, roughly a fifth of them seen just once. Of note for this clonotype: Its antigen remains unknown. The junction and the germline gene differ at one end; a read error may be behind it.

This same sample was also part of a study on T cells expressing NK-cell markers. As that report states: Among a handful of donors, these clonotypes also ranked first in the CD3+CD56-NKG2C+ fraction.

This TCR came from a woman between 18 and 29 years old in good health. The sequenced sample was CD4+ T cells sorted from blood. V usage is TRBV7-9 and J usage is TRBJ2-5; the D gene is possibly TRBD1 (5 bases). CDR3 sequence (DNA): TGTGCCAGCAGCTTATCTTTAGGGGTTTCGCACTTC. Translating it yields CASSLSLGVSHF.